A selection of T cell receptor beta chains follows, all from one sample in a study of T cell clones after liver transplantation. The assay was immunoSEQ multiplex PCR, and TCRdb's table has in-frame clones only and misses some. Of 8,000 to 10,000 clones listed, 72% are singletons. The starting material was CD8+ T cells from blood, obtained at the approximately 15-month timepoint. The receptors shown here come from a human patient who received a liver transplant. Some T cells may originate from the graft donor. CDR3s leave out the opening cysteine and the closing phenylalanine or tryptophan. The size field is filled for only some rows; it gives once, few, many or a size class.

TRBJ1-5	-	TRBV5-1	ASRGPTGGNQPQH
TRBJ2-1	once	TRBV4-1	ASSQTGTTTYEQF
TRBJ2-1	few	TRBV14	ASSQDLRLANNEQF
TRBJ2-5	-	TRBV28	ASSLTVGRTGQQETQY
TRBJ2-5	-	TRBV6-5	ASSYGGSNQETQY
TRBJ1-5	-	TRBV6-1	ASSEFRDRGSNQPQH
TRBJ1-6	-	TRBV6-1	ASSEDSDNSPLH
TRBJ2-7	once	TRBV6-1	ASSETGAYEQY
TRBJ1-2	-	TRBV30	AWSAGTGGFYGYT
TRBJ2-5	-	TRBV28	ASRAGAQY
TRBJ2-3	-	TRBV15	ATSRDRGLSTDTQY
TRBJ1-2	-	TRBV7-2	ASSFPGQSGEGYT
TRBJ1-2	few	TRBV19	ASSIGSGDGYT
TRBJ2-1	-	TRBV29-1	SVTLAGGPSNEQF
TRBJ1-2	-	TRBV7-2	ASRGDGYT
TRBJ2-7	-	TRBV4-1	ASSQDLRGYEQY
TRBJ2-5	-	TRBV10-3	AISEIGTGAETQY
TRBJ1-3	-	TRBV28	ASSPIQVPSGNTIY
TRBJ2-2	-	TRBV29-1	SVGGGNTGELF
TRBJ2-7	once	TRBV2	ASSEGGCEQY
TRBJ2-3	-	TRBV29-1	SAWGAGSTDTQY
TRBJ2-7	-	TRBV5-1	ASSDGTGREQY
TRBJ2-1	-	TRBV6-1	ASSEAGQSYYNEQF